At least ten counts were recorded for the clone carrying this T cell receptor beta chain. Its target is not known. The data derive from a study of T cells after yellow fever vaccination. Study results and caveats: Re-detected after boosting: most primary clones, around 96% of CD4 and around 86% of CD8.

They built TCR cDNA with 5'RACE template switching, a step that put in a universal primer site and UMIs. TCRdb passed the 5' RACE reads through MiXCR, listing each CDR3 protein once. The data hold 78,000 or so distinct CDR3 sequences, with roughly 7% observed a single time. V was clipped by 6 bases and J by 5 bases; unmatched bases: 6. From germline, CDR1 is MNHNS and CDR2 SASEGT. The length of the CDR3 is 14 residues. V and J are TRBV6-1 and TRBJ2-1; 8 nucleotides align to TRBD1. This specimen consisted of CD8+ T cells sorted from PBMCs, obtained 10 days after the first yellow fever vaccination. This TCR came from a man between 18 and 29 years old who received the YFV17D yellow fever vaccine. The DNA for the CDR3 is TGTGCCAGCAGCAGGACAGGGAAAAACAATGAGCAGTTCTTC. Protein product: CASSRTGKNNEQFF.